The next 12 T cell receptor beta chains were all read from a single sample in a study of vaccination effects on CD4 cells after COVID-19. Some clones are missing from TCRdb's copy, which holds only in-frame ones; the method was immunoSEQ multiplex PCR. Of 15,000 or so clones in the sample, around 79% were seen once. Sequencing was preceded by expansion of antigen-specific CD4+ T cells with viral peptide pools in the ViraFEST assay. Following culture for more than 9 days, CD4+ T cells were isolated. The person had PCR-confirmed SARS-CoV-2 infection between March and December 2020. BNT162b2 vaccine or mRNA-1273 vaccine was given to participants in two doses. Which antigens these TCRs recognize remains unknown. Source: CD4+ T cells from PBMCs cultured with HCoV-NL63 spike peptides, taken after COVID-19 vaccination. Source of these receptors: a human donor who had a prior SARS-CoV-2 infection.

V and J are TRBV9 and TRBJ2-2, with D perhaps matching TRBD2 (6 bases). The CDR3 sequence is 14 residues long. CDR1 and CDR2 from the germline V gene are SGDLS and YYNGEE. The V end was cut by 4 bases, the J end by 2 bases, with 9 bases between. The CDR3 is CASSSGLNTGELFF. The CDR3 nucleotides are TGTGCCAGCAGCTCGGGACTCAACACCGGGGAGCTGTTTTTT.

This chain uses TRBV5-1 with TRBJ1-1; D may be TRBD1 (6 bases). The CDR3 runs to 14 residues. V lost 5 bases, J lost 3 bases, and 14 bases lay in between. Germline lookup yields CDR1 SGHRS and CDR2 YFSETQ. CDR3: CASRYRDADTEAFF. Here the CDR3 DNA reads TGCGCCAGCAGGTACAGGGATGCGGACACTGAAGCTTTCTTT.

The gene calls are TRBV24-1 and TRBJ2-3, with 8 bases that match TRBD2. V shed 0 bases, J shed 4 bases, and the junction held 11 bases outside the gene matches. The CDR3 loop spans 18 amino acids. Germline values: CDR1 KGHDR, CDR2 SFDVKD. For the CDR3, the DNA is TGTGCCACCAGTGATTTGCGAATCGGGAGGGCTGGTGCAGATACGCAGTATTTT. Residues: CATSDLRIGRAGADTQYF.

The count of this clone is one. J is TRBJ2-3 and V is TRBV27; 12 nucleotides agree with TRBD2. CDR3 length equals 15 residues. Losses at the gene ends were 6 bases for V and 2 bases for J; bases not matched to a gene: 3. Germline V lookup: CDR1 MNHEY, CDR2 SMNVEV (reference sequence). The CDR3 DNA is TGTGCCAGCAGAAGACTAGCGGGAGACACAGATACGCAGTATTTT. Encoded protein: CASRRLAGDTDTQYF.

This clone was seen only a few times. This chain joins TRBV4-1 and TRBJ2-5; 9 nucleotides match TRBD2. The CDR3 is 17 residues long. The ends lost 1 base at V and 5 bases at J; junction bases unmatched: 11. The germline V gene encodes CDR1 MGHRA and CDR2 YSYEKL. CDR3 DNA: TGCGCCAGCAGCCAAGGGTTGGCGGGGGGGATAGGTGAGACCCAGTACTTC. It encodes CASSQGLAGGIGETQYF.

The chain uses TRBV6-6 and TRBJ2-5; D is unresolved. Germline V gene lookup returns CDR1 MNHNY and CDR2 SVGAGI (reference sequence). The CDR3 is made up of 12 amino acids. Trimming removed 5 bases at V and 5 bases at J, with 9 bases between. The DNA for the CDR3 is TGTGCCAGCAGTCCTTCAACGGAGACCCAGTACTTC. As protein: CASSPSTETQYF.

This clone is classed as large (0.1 to 1%). The CDR3 reads CASRAHFYGYTF. Here the CDR3 DNA reads TGTGCCAGCAGGGCACACTTCTATGGCTACACCTTC. The chain couples TRBV2 to TRBJ1-2; D ambiguous. Germline loops: CDR1 SNHLY, CDR2 FYNNEI. Trimming stripped 6 bases from V and 4 bases from J, with 9 bases between. There are 12 residues in the CDR3.

V gene TRBV7-3 combines with J gene TRBJ1-2, with no clear D. The CDR3 is 12 residues long. The V end lost 3 bases, the J end lost 4 bases, and 6 bases lay between the germline ends. Germline values: CDR1 SGHTA, CDR2 FQGTGA. The CDR3 is CASSLEGYGYTF. CDR3 bases: TGTGCCAGCAGCTTGGAAGGCTATGGCTACACCTTC.

The rearrangement links TRBV3-1 (or the pseudogene TRBV3-2) to TRBJ2-1; D is perhaps TRBD2 (5 bases). Trimming removed 0 bases from V and 6 bases from J, with 15 bases in between. Germline V gives CDR1 LGHDT, CDR2 YNNKEL (reference sequence). This CDR3 is built from 16 residues. CDR3 loop: CASSQDYSEALNEQFF. In DNA form, the CDR3 reads TGTGCCAGCAGCCAAGATTACTCGGAGGCCCTCAATGAGCAGTTCTTC.

This chain joins TRBV11-3 and TRBJ1-3; 8 nucleotides match TRBD1. Germline V lookup: CDR1 SGHNT, CDR2 YENEEA. J lost 9 bases, V lost 4 bases, and 11 bases had no gene match. The CDR3 consists of 15 residues. CDR3 nucleotide sequence: TGTGCCAGCAGCTCCGGACAGGGTCCGGGCGGCACCATATATTTT. Translation gives CASSSGQGPGGTIYF.

This clone appeared once. The chain is built from TRBV10-3 and TRBJ2-7; 7 bases are shared with TRBD1. The CDR3 has 14 amino acids. The germline V gene has CDR1 ENHRY and CDR2 SYGVKD. The V gene end was trimmed by 3 bases and the J gene end by 3 bases; junction bases not matched to a gene: 5. The CDR3 nucleotides read TGTGCCATCAGTGATCAGGGGGACAACTACGAGCAGTACTTC. Its translation is CAISDQGDNYEQYF.

The chain couples TRBV2 to TRBJ1-6; TRBD1 is a possible D gene (5 bases). The V gene's germline CDR1 is SNHLY and CDR2 FYNNEI. This CDR3 region has 14 residues. Trimming took off 4 bases at V and 7 bases at J, with 11 bases between the two ends. This CDR3 reads CASSVQGPNSPLHF. CDR3 DNA sequence: TGTGCCAGCAGTGTCCAGGGTCCCAATTCACCCCTCCACTTT.